The clone carrying this T cell receptor (beta chain) occurred many times. Its antigen is not known. The data derive from a study of human T cells and chemical hapten exposure. Noted time point: pre-sensitization, week 0. Noted treatment: therapeutic diphenylcyclopropenone sensitization with weekly scalp DPC. Those who donated were patients with alopecia, 18 to 70 years of age, and suitable for DPC. The germline V gene has CDR1 SGDLS and CDR2 YYNGEE. The germline V and J ends were trimmed by 0 bases and 7 bases, with 14 bases remaining between them. The CDR3 contains 14 residues. Study-wide points: TCRs whose frequency exceeded 1 in 1000 remained the same following DPC sensitization. Compared with pre-sensitization or healthy control sets, expanded TCRs clustered more.

TCRdb itself ran the RACE reads through MiXCR, one entry per CDR3 protein. The data hold 80,000 to 100,000 distinct CDR3 sequences, with under 14% observed a single time. The chain couples TRBV9 to TRBJ2-7; D is possibly TRBD1 (6 bases). The sample here was whole blood, taken in connection with sensitization to the hapten diphenylcyclopropenone (DPC). The sequence was obtained from a woman in her sixties or seventies with alopecia areata. Some clones in this sample may be carry-over from other donors' samples. CDR3 amino acids: CASSVGQDAWEQYF. The CDR3 region has the DNA TGTGCCAGCAGCGTAGGACAGGACGCCTGGGAGCAGTACTTC.